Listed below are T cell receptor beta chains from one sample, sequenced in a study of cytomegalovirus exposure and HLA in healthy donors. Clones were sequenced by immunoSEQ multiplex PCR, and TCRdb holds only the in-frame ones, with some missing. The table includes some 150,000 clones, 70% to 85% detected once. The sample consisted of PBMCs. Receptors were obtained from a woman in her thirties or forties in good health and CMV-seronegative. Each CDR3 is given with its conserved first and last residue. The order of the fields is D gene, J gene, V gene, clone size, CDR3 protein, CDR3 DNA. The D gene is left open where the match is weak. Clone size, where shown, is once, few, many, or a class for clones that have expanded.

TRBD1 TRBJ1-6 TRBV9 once CASSVMTGGNSPLHF TGTGCCAGCAGCGTAATGACAGGGGGCAATTCACCCCTCCACTTT
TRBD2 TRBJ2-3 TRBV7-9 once CASSLAGAADTQYF TGTGCCAGCAGCCTAGCGGGAGCTGCAGATACGCAGTATTTT
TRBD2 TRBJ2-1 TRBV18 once CASSPQGAGVYNEQFF TGTGCCAGCTCACCCCAGGGAGCGGGGGTCTACAATGAGCAGTTCTTC
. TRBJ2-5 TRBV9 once CASSQGWRQLQETQYF TGTGCCAGCAGCCAGGGGTGGAGGCAGCTCCAAGAGACCCAGTACTTC
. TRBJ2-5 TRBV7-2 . CASSLSLVETQYF TGTGCCAGCAGCTTAAGCCTGGTAGAGACCCAGTACTTC
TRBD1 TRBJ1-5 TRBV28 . CASSLETGGVGPQHF TGTGCCAGCAGTTTAGAGACAGGGGGAGTGGGGCCCCAGCATTTT
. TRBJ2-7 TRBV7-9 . CASSFSGTLDQYF TGTGCCAGCAGCTTTTCCGGGACACTCGACCAGTACTTC
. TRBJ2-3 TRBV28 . CASRAGRLAGADTQYF TGTGCCAGCAGGGCGGGGAGGCTAGCCGGAGCAGATACGCAGTATTTT
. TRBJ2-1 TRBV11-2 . CASSTPLGSITEQFF TGTGCCAGCAGCACGCCCCTCGGGAGTATAACTGAGCAGTTCTTC
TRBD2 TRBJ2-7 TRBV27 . CASSLSGTSVHEQYF TGTGCCAGCAGTTTATCGGGGACTAGCGTGCACGAGCAGTACTTC
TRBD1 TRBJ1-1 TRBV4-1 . CASSPTKIWGGDRGPNTEAFF TGCGCCAGCAGCCCGACCAAGATCTGGGGGGGGGACAGGGGCCCTAACACTGAAGCTTTCTTT
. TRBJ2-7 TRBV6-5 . CASSSGPNAGYEQYF TGTGCCAGCAGTTCCGGACCCAACGCGGGATACGAGCAGTACTTC
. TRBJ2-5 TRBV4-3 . CASSQDLGGPSQYF TGCGCCAGCAGCCAAGATCTGGGAGGTCCGTCCCAGTACTTC
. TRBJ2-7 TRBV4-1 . CASSPLGGSVNEQYF TGCGCCAGCAGCCCCCTTGGGGGGAGCGTCAACGAGCAGTACTTC
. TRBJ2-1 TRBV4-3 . CASSLRHSSYNEQFF TGCGCCAGCAGCCTCCGACACAGCTCCTACAATGAGCAGTTCTTC
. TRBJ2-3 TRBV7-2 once CASSSQPGLATDTQYF TGTGCCAGCAGCTCGCAACCGGGACTGGCGACAGATACGCAGTATTTT
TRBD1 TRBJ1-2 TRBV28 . CASSLFPFGTDRPYGYTF TGTGCCAGCAGCCTATTTCCGTTCGGGACAGACAGACCCTATGGCTACACCTTC
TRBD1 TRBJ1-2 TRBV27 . CASSPQGGARFGYTF TGTGCCAGCAGCCCCCAAGGGGGCGCAAGATTTGGCTACACCTTC
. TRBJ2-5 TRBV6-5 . CASRIGPGFIETQYF TGTGCCAGCAGAATCGGTCCAGGGTTCATAGAGACCCAGTACTTC
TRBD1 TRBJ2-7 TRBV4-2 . CASSQDWTGNGYEQYF TGTGCCAGCAGCCAAGATTGGACAGGGAATGGCTACGAGCAGTACTTC
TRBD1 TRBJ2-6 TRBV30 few CAWFRDRASSGANVLTF TGTGCCTGGTTCCGGGACAGGGCCTCCTCTGGGGCCAACGTCCTGACTTTC
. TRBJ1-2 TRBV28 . CASSLGASNYGYTF TGTGCCAGCAGTTTAGGGGCTTCTAACTATGGCTACACCTTC
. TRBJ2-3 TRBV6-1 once CASSEVYTDTQYF TGTGCCAGCAGTGAAGTCTACACAGATACGCAGTATTTT
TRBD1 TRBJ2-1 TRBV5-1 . CASSFSAPTGTDEQFF TGCGCCAGCAGCTTTTCCGCCCCGACAGGGACCGATGAGCAGTTCTTC
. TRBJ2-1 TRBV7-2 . CASSLEYFVAPRQFF TGTGCCAGCAGCTTAGAATATTTCGTAGCCCCCAGGCAGTTCTTC
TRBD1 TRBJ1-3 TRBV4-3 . CTSSPTGWGGTIYF TGCACCAGTAGCCCGACAGGGTGGGGAGGCACCATATATTTT
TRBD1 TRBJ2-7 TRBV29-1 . CSALGQGVYYEQYF TGCAGCGCATTAGGACAGGGGGTTTACTACGAGCAGTACTTC
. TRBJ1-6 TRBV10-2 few CASSEKSSYNSPLHF TGCGCCAGCAGTGAGAAGAGCTCCTATAATTCACCCCTCCACTTT
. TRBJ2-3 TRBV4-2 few CASSRSSLGLPTDTQYF TGTGCCAGCAGCCGAAGCTCACTGGGACTTCCCACAGATACGCAGTATTTT
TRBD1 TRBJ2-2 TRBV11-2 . CASRTDRVSGELFF TGTGCCAGCAGGACGGACAGGGTGTCCGGGGAGCTGTTTTTT
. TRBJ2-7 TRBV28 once CASSFPSPSYEQYF TGTGCCAGCAGTTTTCCTAGCCCCTCCTACGAGCAGTACTTC
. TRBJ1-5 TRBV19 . CASSTLIEGHQPQHF TGTGCCAGTAGTACTCTCATAGAAGGACACCAGCCCCAGCATTTT
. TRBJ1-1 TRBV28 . CASSLGLTVNTEAFF TGTGCCAGCAGTTTAGGGTTGACAGTGAACACTGAAGCTTTCTTT
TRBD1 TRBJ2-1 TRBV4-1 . CASSQLQGARREQFF TGCGCCAGCAGCCAACTACAGGGGGCGAGAAGGGAGCAGTTCTTC
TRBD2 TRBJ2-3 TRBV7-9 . CASSAGGFKDTQYF TGTGCCAGCAGCGCGGGGGGGTTTAAAGATACGCAGTATTTT
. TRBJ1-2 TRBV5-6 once CASSLRQATAGYTF TGTGCCAGCAGCCTCAGACAGGCAACGGCGGGCTACACCTTC
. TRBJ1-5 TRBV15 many CATSNGVGSQPQHF TGTGCCACCAGCAACGGGGTAGGAAGTCAGCCCCAGCATTTT
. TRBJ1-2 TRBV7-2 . CASSPQGLVGYTF TGTGCCAGCAGCCCCCAGGGTTTGGTCGGCTACACCTTC
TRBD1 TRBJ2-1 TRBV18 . CASSPGTGVNEQFF TGTGCCAGCTCTCCCGGGACAGGGGTCAATGAGCAGTTCTTC
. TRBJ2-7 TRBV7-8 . CASSLGAAVSSYEQYF TGTGCCAGCAGCTTAGGGGCAGCGGTAAGCTCCTACGAGCAGTACTTC
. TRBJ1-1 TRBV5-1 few CASSFSNTEAFF TGCGCCAGCAGCTTCTCGAACACTGAAGCTTTCTTT
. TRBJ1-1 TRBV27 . CASSWGGRSTEAFF TGTGCCAGCAGTTGGGGGGGCAGGAGTACTGAAGCTTTCTTT
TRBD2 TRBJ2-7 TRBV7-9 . CSSSLFFFQSAGGIYEQYF TGTTCCAGCAGCTTATTTTTCTTCCAATCAGCGGGAGGCATCTACGAGCAGTACTTC
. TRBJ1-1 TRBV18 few CASSPPGFGRTEAFF TGTGCCAGCTCACCGCCAGGGTTTGGTAGGACTGAAGCTTTCTTT
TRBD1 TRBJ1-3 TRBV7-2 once CASSSQGGLGNTIYF TGTGCCAGCAGTTCTCAGGGGGGACTTGGAAACACCATATATTTT
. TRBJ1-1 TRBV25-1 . CASSADLWAEAFF TGTGCCAGCAGTGCGGACTTATGGGCTGAAGCTTTCTTT
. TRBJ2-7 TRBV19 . CASSSSLGPEYYEQYF TGTGCCAGTAGTTCCTCCCTGGGCCCTGAATATTACGAGCAGTACTTC
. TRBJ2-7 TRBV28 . CASSFGGDSYEQYF TGTGCCAGCAGTTTCGGCGGAGATTCCTACGAGCAGTACTTC
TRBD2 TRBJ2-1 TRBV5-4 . CASSWVLAGAGEQFF TGTGCCAGCAGCTGGGTACTAGCGGGAGCGGGGGAGCAGTTCTTC
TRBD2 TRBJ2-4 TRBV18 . CASSPPTGTSGPLAKNIQYF TGTGCCAGCTCCCCCCCCACCGGGACTAGCGGCCCGTTAGCCAAAAACATTCAGTACTTC
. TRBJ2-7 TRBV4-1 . CASSQLASDSYEQYF TGCGCCAGCAGCCAACTAGCGTCTGACTCCTACGAGCAGTACTTC
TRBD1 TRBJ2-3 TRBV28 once CASSLSGTGLIGQYF TGTGCCAGCAGTTTATCAGGGACAGGGTTAATAGGGCAGTATTTT